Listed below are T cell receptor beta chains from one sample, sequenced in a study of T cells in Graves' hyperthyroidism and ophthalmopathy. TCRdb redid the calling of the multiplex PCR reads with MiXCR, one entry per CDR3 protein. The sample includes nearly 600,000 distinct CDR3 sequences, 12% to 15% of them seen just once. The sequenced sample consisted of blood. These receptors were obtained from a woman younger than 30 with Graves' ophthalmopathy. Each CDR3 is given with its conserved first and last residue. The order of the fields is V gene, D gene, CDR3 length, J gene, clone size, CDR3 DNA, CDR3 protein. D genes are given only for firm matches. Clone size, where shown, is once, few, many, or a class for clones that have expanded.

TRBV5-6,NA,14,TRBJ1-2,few,TGTGCCAGCAGCTTGGGTACAGAAATTTATGGCTACACCTTC,CASSLGTEIYGYTF
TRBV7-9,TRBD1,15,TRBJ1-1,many,TGTGCCAGCAGCTCGCCGGGACAGCCGAACACTGAAGCTTTCTTT,CASSSPGQPNTEAFF
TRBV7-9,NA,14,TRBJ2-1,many,TGTGCCAGCAGCTTTCAAGGAAACTACAATGAGCAGTTCTTC,CASSFQGNYNEQFF
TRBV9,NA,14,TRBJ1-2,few,TGTGCCAGCAGCCCGGAACAGCTCTTCTATGGCTACACCTTC,CASSPEQLFYGYTF
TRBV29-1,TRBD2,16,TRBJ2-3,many,TGCAGCGTTAGACAAATAGCGGGAGGGCCGCAAGATACGCAGTATTTT,CSVRQIAGGPQDTQYF
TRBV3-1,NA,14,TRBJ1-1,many,TGTGCCAGCAGTTTTTTTGGAGTGAACACTGAAGCTTTCTTT,CASSFFGVNTEAFF
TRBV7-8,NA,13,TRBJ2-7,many,TGTGCCAGCAGCTTCTCGACAGGCGACGAGCAGTACTTC,CASSFSTGDEQYF
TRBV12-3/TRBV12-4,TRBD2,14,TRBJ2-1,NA,TGTGCCAGCAGTTTGGGCGGGAGGGCCGAGGAGCAGTTCTTC,CASSLGGRAEEQFF
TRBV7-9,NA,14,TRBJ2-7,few,TGTGCCAGCAGCTTAGAGGGGGGCCTGTCCGAGCAGTACTTC,CASSLEGGLSEQYF
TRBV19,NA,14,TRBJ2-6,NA,TGTGCCAGTAGAGTAGTCTCTGGGGCCAACGTCCTGACTTTC,CASRVVSGANVLTF
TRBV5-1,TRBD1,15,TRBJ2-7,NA,TGCGCCAGCAGCTTAACACAGGGGTTCACCTACGAGCAGTACTTC,CASSLTQGFTYEQYF
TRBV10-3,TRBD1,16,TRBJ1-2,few,TGTGCCATCAGGGCGGCCACAGGGGGAGCTAACTATGGCTACACCTTC,CAIRAATGGANYGYTF
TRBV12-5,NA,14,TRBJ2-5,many,TGTGCTAGTGTCCGGACCCCTCCCTGGGAGACCCAGTACTTC,CASVRTPPWETQYF
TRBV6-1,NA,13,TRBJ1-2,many,TGTGCCAGCAAGGAAAGAGCTAACTATGGCTACACCTTC,CASKERANYGYTF
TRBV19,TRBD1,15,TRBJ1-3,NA,TGTGCCAGTAGTATCGGGGACAGCCAGGGAAACACCATATATTTT,CASSIGDSQGNTIYF
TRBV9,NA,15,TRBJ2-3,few,TGTGCCAGCGTTGGTGGAAAAGGGCGCACAGATACGCAGTATTTT,CASVGGKGRTDTQYF
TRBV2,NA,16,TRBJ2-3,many,TGTGCCAGCAGCCCCAGAGATTTACCCCCAGGGGATACGCAGTATTTT,CASSPRDLPPGDTQYF
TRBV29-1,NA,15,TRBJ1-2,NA,TGCAGCGTTGAAGAAGCAGCCAGGGCCCTCTATGGCTACACCTTC,CSVEEAARALYGYTF
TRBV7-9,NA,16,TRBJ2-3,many,TGTGCCAGCAGCATGACTAGGCTTCTACGGACAGATACGCAGTATTTT,CASSMTRLLRTDTQYF
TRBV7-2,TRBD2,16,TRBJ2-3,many,TGTGCCAGCAGCATCGGGACTAGCGGCTCCACAGATACGCAGTATTTT,CASSIGTSGSTDTQYF
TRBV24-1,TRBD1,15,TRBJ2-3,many,TGTGCCACCAGTGATACGCCTGACAGGGCCAATACGCAGTATTTT,CATSDTPDRANTQYF
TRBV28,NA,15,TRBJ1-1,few,TGTGCCAGCAGCCCCGGTGGGGGTGGGAACACTGAAGCTTTCTTT,CASSPGGGGNTEAFF
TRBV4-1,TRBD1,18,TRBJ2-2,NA,TGCGCCAGCAGCCAAGATCTCCTAACAGGGGGCGACACCGGGGAGCTGTTTTTT,CASSQDLLTGGDTGELFF
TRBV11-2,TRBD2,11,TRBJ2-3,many,TGTGCCAGCAGCTTCCGGGAGGCGCAGTATTTT,CASSFREAQYF
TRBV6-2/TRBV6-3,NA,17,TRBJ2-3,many,TGTGCCAGCAGTTACTCGCCCCCTAGCGTGAGCACAGATACGCAGTATTTT,CASSYSPPSVSTDTQYF
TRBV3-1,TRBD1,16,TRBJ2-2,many,TGTGCCAGCAGCCCCCGACAGGGTAGGGGTATCGGGGAGCTGTTTTTT,CASSPRQGRGIGELFF
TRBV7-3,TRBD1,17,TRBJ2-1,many,TGTGCCAGCAGCTTTGGTCCAACAGGGGTTGCCTACAATGAGCAGTTCTTC,CASSFGPTGVAYNEQFF
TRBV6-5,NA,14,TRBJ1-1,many,TGTGCCAGCAGTTACTCGACACAGGGTAGTGAAGCTTTCTTT,CASSYSTQGSEAFF
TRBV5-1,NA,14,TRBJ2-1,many,TGCGCCAGCAGTGGGGGGACGTCAACCGATGAGCAGTTCTTC,CASSGGTSTDEQFF
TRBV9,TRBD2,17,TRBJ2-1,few,TGTGCCAGCAGCGTAGGGGCGACTAGCGGGAGAGGGAATGAGCAGTTCTTC,CASSVGATSGRGNEQFF
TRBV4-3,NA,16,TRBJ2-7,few,TGCGCCAGCAGCCCTGACCCCACATCGATGGGTTCCGAGCAGTACTTC,CASSPDPTSMGSEQYF
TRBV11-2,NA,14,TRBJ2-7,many,TGTGCCAGCAGCTTAGAGTCACGGTTGAGGGAGCAGTACTTC,CASSLESRLREQYF
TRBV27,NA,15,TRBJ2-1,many,TGTGCCAGCAGTCCAGGACTTGGGCTATTGGGTGAGCAGTTCTTC,CASSPGLGLLGEQFF
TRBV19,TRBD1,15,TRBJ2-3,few,TGTGCCAGTACACAGGGGGGACGGTCCACAGATACGCAGTATTTT,CASTQGGRSTDTQYF
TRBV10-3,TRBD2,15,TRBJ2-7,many,TGTGCCATCAGTGACCCAGGACTAGGGAACTACGAGCAGTACTTC,CAISDPGLGNYEQYF
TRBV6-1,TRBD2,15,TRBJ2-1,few,TGTGCCAGCAGAAGGGGACTAGCGGGAGCGCTTGAGCAGTTCTTC,CASRRGLAGALEQFF
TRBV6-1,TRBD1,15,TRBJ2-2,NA,TGTGCCAGCATCCCGCACAGGGGCGGCACCGGGGAGCTGTTTTTT,CASIPHRGGTGELFF
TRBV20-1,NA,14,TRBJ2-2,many,TGCAGTGGATGGGACAAGGGAATCACCGGGGAGCTGTTTTTT,CSGWDKGITGELFF
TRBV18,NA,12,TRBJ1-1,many,TGTGCCAGCTCACACCCGAACACTGAAGCTTTCTTT,CASSHPNTEAFF
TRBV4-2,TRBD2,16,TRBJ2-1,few,TGTGCCAGCAGCCAAGGGACCGGGACTAGCTACAATGAGCAGTTCTTC,CASSQGTGTSYNEQFF
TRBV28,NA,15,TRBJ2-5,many,TGTGCCAGCAGCCCTGGGCCACAATTGCAAGAGACCCAGTACTTC,CASSPGPQLQETQYF
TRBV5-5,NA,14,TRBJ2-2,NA,TGTGCCACCGCCAAGGGTTGGAACACCGGGGAGCTGTTTTTT,CATAKGWNTGELFF
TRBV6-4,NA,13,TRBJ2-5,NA,TGTGCCAGCAGTGAGGGAGTTGGGGCGACCCAGTACTTC,CASSEGVGATQYF
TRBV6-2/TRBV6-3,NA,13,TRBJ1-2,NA,TGTGCCAGCAGTCTTCCGGTGAAAGATGGCTACACCTTC,CASSLPVKDGYTF
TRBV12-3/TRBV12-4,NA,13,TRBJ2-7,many,TGTGCCAGCAGCGTCCAGGGGAGTTACGAGCAGTACTTC,CASSVQGSYEQYF
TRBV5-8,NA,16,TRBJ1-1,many,TGTGCCAGCACCTCCCAAGTCATGGGACCGAACACTGAAGCTTTCTTT,CASTSQVMGPNTEAFF
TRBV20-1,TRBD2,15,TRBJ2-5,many,TGCAGTGCCACGGGGACTAGCGGGAGTCGGGAGACCCAGTACTTC,CSATGTSGSRETQYF
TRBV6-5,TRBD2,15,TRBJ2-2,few,TGTGCCAGCAGTTACTCACTAGCGGGGACCGGGGAGCTGTTTTTT,CASSYSLAGTGELFF
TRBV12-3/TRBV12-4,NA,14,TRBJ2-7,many,TGTGCCAGCAGTTTTTGGGCGGACCCCTACGAGCAGTACTTC,CASSFWADPYEQYF
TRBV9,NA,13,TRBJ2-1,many,TGTGCCAGCAGCTCCCCCCTATGGGATGAGCAGTTCTTC,CASSSPLWDEQFF